Listed below are T cell receptor beta chains from one sample, sequenced in a study of regulatory T cells in long-lasting Graves disease. TCRdb re-analysed the multiplex PCR reads in MiXCR, keeping a single row per CDR3 protein. The sample carries 350,000 to 450,000 distinct CDR3 sequences, about an eighth recorded once. A further study also used this sample, focusing on T cells in Graves' hyperthyroidism and ophthalmopathy.

The material was peripheral blood mononuclear cells (PBMCs), obtained at new diagnosis, from a patient treated with antithyroid drugs. The source of these receptors is a woman between 18 and 30 years old with Graves disease. Both conserved end residues are part of each CDR3. D genes are given only for firm matches. Only part of the rows carry a size: once, few, many, or a class if the clone is expanded.

>NA|TRBJ1-2|many|13|TRBV10-3
CAISRDIYYGYTF
TGTGCCATCAGCCGGGACATATACTATGGCTACACCTTC
>NA|TRBJ2-1|NA|13|TRBV14
CASNAIGGDEQFF
TGTGCCAGCAATGCGATCGGGGGCGATGAGCAGTTCTTC
>NA|TRBJ1-4|many|15|TRBV6-1
CASSDGLPGDEKLFF
TGTGCCAGCAGTGATGGGCTCCCCGGGGATGAAAAACTGTTTTTT
>NA|TRBJ2-2|many|13|TRBV10-3
CAIGILDTGELFF
TGTGCCATCGGGATTCTGGATACCGGGGAGCTGTTTTTT
>NA|TRBJ2-1|many|15|TRBV27
CASSQVQGKYNEQFF
TGTGCCAGCAGTCAGGTCCAGGGGAAATACAATGAGCAGTTCTTC
>NA|TRBJ1-2|NA|14|TRBV3-1
CASSQDWGSQGYTF
TGTGCCAGCAGCCAAGATTGGGGGTCACAGGGCTACACCTTC
>TRBD1|TRBJ2-1|NA|15|TRBV19
CATEQGASSYNEQFF
TGTGCCACTGAACAGGGGGCCAGCTCCTACAATGAGCAGTTCTTC
>NA|TRBJ1-4|NA|15|TRBV29-1
CSVQIRGGANEKLFF
TGCAGCGTTCAAATAAGGGGGGGGGCTAATGAAAAACTGTTTTTT
>NA|TRBJ2-3|many|14|TRBV6-1
CASQRGTLTDTQYF
TGTGCCAGCCAGAGGGGAACCCTCACAGATACGCAGTATTTT
>NA|TRBJ1-5|many|12|TRBV28
CASSWGDQPQHF
TGTGCCAGCAGTTGGGGGGATCAGCCCCAGCATTTT
>TRBD1|TRBJ2-3|many|15|TRBV20-1
CSALDRGLFPDTQYF
TGCAGTGCCCTGGACAGGGGGCTTTTTCCAGATACGCAGTATTTT
>TRBD1|TRBJ1-1|once|15|TRBV30
CARGQGAQKDTEAFF
TGTGCCCGGGGACAGGGGGCTCAGAAGGACACTGAAGCTTTCTTT
>NA|TRBJ2-7|NA|13|TRBV5-1
CASSLDSFAEQYF
TGCGCCAGCAGCTTGGACAGCTTTGCCGAGCAGTACTTC
>TRBD2|TRBJ2-2|NA|15|TRBV28
CACSLVLAGAGELFF
TGTGCCTGCAGTTTAGTACTAGCGGGTGCCGGGGAGCTGTTTTTT
>TRBD1|TRBJ1-2|many|14|TRBV9
CASSVDRGAAGYTF
TGTGCCAGCAGCGTTGACAGGGGAGCAGCGGGCTACACCTTC
>TRBD1|TRBJ2-5|many|15|TRBV14
CASSQRGLPRETQYF
TGTGCCAGCAGCCAAAGGGGGCTCCCCCGAGAGACCCAGTACTTC
>NA|TRBJ2-7|many|12|TRBV28
CASRRMLDIVYF
TGTGCCAGCAGGAGAATGTTGGACATAGTGTACTTC
>NA|TRBJ2-4|many|15|TRBV6-1
CASRARGEAKNIQYF
TGTGCCAGCAGAGCTCGAGGGGAAGCCAAAAACATTCAGTACTTC
>TRBD1|TRBJ1-1|few|15|TRBV5-5
CASSWKQGWDTEAFF
TGTGCCAGCAGCTGGAAACAGGGGTGGGACACTGAAGCTTTCTTT
>NA|TRBJ2-5|many|15|TRBV13
CASSLPGPSKETQYF
TGTGCCAGCAGCTTACCGGGACCTTCGAAAGAGACCCAGTACTTC
>NA|TRBJ1-3|few|15|TRBV7-8
CASSSDGSSGNTIYF
TGTGCCAGCAGCTCGGACGGCTCCTCTGGAAACACCATATATTTT
>TRBD1|TRBJ2-5|many|13|TRBV12-3/TRBV12-4
CASSFKGAGTQYF
TGTGCCAGCAGTTTTAAGGGGGCGGGGACCCAGTACTTC
>NA|TRBJ1-1|few|17|TRBV7-3
CASTNMNFQGILAEAFF
TGTGCCAGCACTAACATGAACTTTCAAGGGATATTGGCTGAAGCTTTCTTT
>NA|TRBJ1-5|many|14|TRBV27
CASSFSGSHQPQHF
TGTGCCAGCAGTTTTTCGGGTTCCCATCAGCCCCAGCATTTT
>NA|TRBJ2-1|many|12|TRBV6-1
CASRPARNEQFF
TGTGCCAGTCGGCCCGCCCGGAATGAGCAGTTCTTC
>NA|TRBJ1-5|many|14|TRBV20-1
CSARAPVTNQPQHF
TGCAGTGCTAGAGCCCCGGTCACCAATCAGCCCCAGCATTTT
>NA|TRBJ1-3|NA|14|TRBV29-1
CSVEDESSGNTIYF
TGCAGCGTTGAAGATGAGTCCTCTGGAAACACCATATATTTT
>TRBD1|TRBJ2-1|NA|15|TRBV7-2
CASSLLQGRANEQFF
TGTGCCAGCAGCTTACTACAGGGGCGGGCAAATGAGCAGTTCTTC
>TRBD2|TRBJ2-1|many|16|TRBV30
CAWSVIGGGAYNEQFF
TGTGCCTGGAGTGTAATAGGCGGGGGGGCATACAATGAGCAGTTCTTC
>NA|TRBJ2-7|many|14|TRBV5-1
CASSLAGPSYEQYF
TGCGCCAGCAGCTTGGCGGGACCCTCCTACGAGCAGTACTTC
>TRBD1|TRBJ2-5|few|15|TRBV5-4
CASSFPQGAIETQYF
TGTGCCAGCAGCTTTCCACAGGGGGCTATTGAGACCCAGTACTTC
>NA|TRBJ2-1|NA|14|TRBV6-2/TRBV6-3
CASSYSAAYNEQFF
TGTGCCAGCAGTTACTCGGCAGCATACAATGAGCAGTTCTTC
>TRBD2|TRBJ2-5|many|16|TRBV15
CATSRVLTSDQETQYF
TGTGCCACCAGCAGAGTCTTGACTAGCGACCAAGAGACCCAGTACTTC
>TRBD1|TRBJ1-1|many|15|TRBV19
CASSIQGQGNTEAFF
TGTGCCAGTAGTATACAGGGACAGGGCAACACTGAAGCTTTCTTT
>TRBD1|TRBJ1-5|many|19|TRBV7-6
CASSPGGNPVQYSNQPQHF
TGTGCCAGCAGCCCAGGGGGGAACCCGGTACAATATAGCAATCAGCCCCAGCATTTT
>TRBD1|TRBJ2-1|few|15|TRBV7-8
CASSETGASRGEQFF
TGTGCCAGCAGCGAAACAGGGGCCTCGAGAGGTGAGCAGTTCTTC
>TRBD2|TRBJ2-3|many|15|TRBV7-3
CASSSWRGSTDTQYF
TGTGCCAGCAGCTCATGGCGGGGGAGCACAGATACGCAGTATTTT
>NA|TRBJ1-5|many|13|TRBV20-1
CSAMGHHNQPQHF
TGCAGTGCAATGGGACACCACAATCAGCCCCAGCATTTT
>NA|TRBJ2-2|many|14|TRBV2
CASREQANTGELFF
TGTGCCAGCAGGGAACAAGCGAACACCGGGGAGCTGTTTTTT
>NA|TRBJ1-1|many|13|TRBV27
CASSWTADTEAFF
TGTGCCAGCAGTTGGACTGCGGACACTGAAGCTTTCTTT
>NA|TRBJ1-1|few|14|TRBV20-1
CSPIMGDMNTEAFF
TGCAGTCCTATTATGGGGGATATGAACACTGAAGCTTTCTTT
>NA|TRBJ1-1|many|16|TRBV29-1
CSGPGVAGTFYTEAFF
TGCAGCGGCCCGGGGGTGGCGGGGACCTTCTACACTGAAGCTTTCTTT